This TCR beta chain was captured by sequencing in a study of Graves' ophthalmopathy and Graves' hyperthyroidism (dated by TCRdb to the late 2010s). About the study as a whole: Peripheral blood was collected at initial diagnosis, before any treatment. In several hyperthyroidism patients, the T-cell repertoire of thyroid tissue was compared with the T-cell repertoire of blood. An independent validation cohort was composed of 18 hyperthyroidism patients and roughly 16 patients who later progressed from hyperthyroidism to ophthalmopathy. TCR beta repertoire signatures were used to distinguish Graves' ophthalmopathy from Graves' hyperthyroidism and to predict progression to ophthalmopathy. To explore V-J signatures that distinguish ophthalmopathy from hyperthyroidism, a discovery set of 95 to 100 patients was enrolled, made up of 43 with ophthalmopathy and under 65 with stable hyperthyroidism. In total, approximately 140 blood samples were TCR-sequenced: 40 to 45 ophthalmopathy, 75 hyperthyroidism and roughly 17 hyperthyroidism-to-ophthalmopathy patients. The roughly 99 discovery patients were divided at random into training and test sets in a 7:3 ratio. After sampling, hyperthyroidism patients received methimazole starting at 30 mg daily, and ophthalmopathy patients received high-dose intravenous methylprednisolone.

The research as a whole found: In validation, the model predicted ophthalmopathy progression with over 60% sensitivity and roughly 72% specificity; eleven to twelve predicted patients were CT-confirmed with GO in a median of around 6 months. Most expanded thyroid clonotypes with a frequency above 0.001 also appeared in blood, which suggests that blood repertoires may reflect the immune response in the thyroid. The 13-signature model separated ophthalmopathy from stable hyperthyroidism with roughly 90% sensitivity and about 81% specificity in cross-validation, and 80%/75% in the test set. Sample size was not predetermined statistically, and investigators were not blinded to group allocation.

The ophthalmopathy patients had moderately to severely active disease, with a Clinical Activity Score of 3 or higher, a NOSPECS grade of 4 or higher, and a disease duration of less than 3 months. Patients with other autoimmune diseases, uncontrolled infections, pregnancy or lactation were excluded from the study. Diagnosis was based on clinical symptoms, serum thyroxine, TRAb, thyroid ultrasound and orbital computed tomography. PBMCs were isolated from 10 ml of fresh peripheral blood by Ficoll-Paque density gradient centrifugation. Trizol reagent was used to extract the total RNA, and its quality was then checked on an Agilent 2100 Bioanalyzer. The CDR3 runs 17 residues from the cysteine to the phenylalanine. The sequence is cut down to CDR3 DNA, 51 bases in frame from base 1. Trimming takes 6 bases off V and 9 bases off J; junction bases not matched to a gene: 25. The germline V gene (reference sequence) gives CDR1 as DFQATT and CDR2 as SNEGSKA.

For repertoire sequencing, the TCR beta CDR3 regions were amplified from RNA transcripts. The first round of RT-PCR was done with HTBI primers and the Qiagen OneStep RT-PCR kit, and was followed by a second round of multiplex PCR, then size selection and purification. The libraries underwent paired-end sequencing with 100 bp reads on an Illumina HiSeq2000. The original pipeline was this. SOAPnuke was used for read processing, and reads with adapters, uncalled bases, a mean Phred below 15, or no exact constant-primer or identifier match were discarded. COPE v1.2.5 was used to merge high-quality paired reads. Each unique nucleotide sequence was defined as a clonotype, and clonotypes were aligned to IMGT TRB V, D and J references with MiTCR v1.1. The analysis was limited to V-J combinations with a frequency above 0.0001, which together covered 99% to 99.2% of the repertoires. For each V-J combination, a TCR clonal expansion and chaos score was defined as the ratio of F50 clonal expansion to chaos observed in the TCRdist matrix. Welch's t-statistics and random forest were used to reduce features to 13 V-J combinations, which were fed into a naive Bayes classifier. The similarity between thyroid and blood repertoires was quantified using the Morisita-Horn index. The raw public reads went through TCRdb reprocessing: fastp at Q25, MiXCR clone calling, in-frame beta chains kept. Each entry merges the rows of one CDR3 protein and shows their most common DNA and genes. The V and J calls were determined by TCRdb, not by the authors. The sample table records almost 400,000 distinct CDR3 sequences; roughly 18% of these occur just once. 1.5% to 2% of the sample is in the top ten clones.

Many counts were recorded for this clonotype. No cognate antigen has been identified for it. The sample holds no much larger clone one base away, and base qualities are not on file. Sequenced material: peripheral blood. The chain employs TRBV20-1 and TRBJ2-5; TRBD2 fits 7 bases in the junction. The TCR comes from a woman between 18 and 29 years old with Graves' ophthalmopathy. Donor details come from another sample of the same person, matched by shared clones. At the DNA level, the sequence is TGCAGTGCAGGAGGATATAAGGGAGGGATCCGTCTGGATGCCCAGTACTTC. The resulting protein is CSAGGYKGGIRLDAQYF.